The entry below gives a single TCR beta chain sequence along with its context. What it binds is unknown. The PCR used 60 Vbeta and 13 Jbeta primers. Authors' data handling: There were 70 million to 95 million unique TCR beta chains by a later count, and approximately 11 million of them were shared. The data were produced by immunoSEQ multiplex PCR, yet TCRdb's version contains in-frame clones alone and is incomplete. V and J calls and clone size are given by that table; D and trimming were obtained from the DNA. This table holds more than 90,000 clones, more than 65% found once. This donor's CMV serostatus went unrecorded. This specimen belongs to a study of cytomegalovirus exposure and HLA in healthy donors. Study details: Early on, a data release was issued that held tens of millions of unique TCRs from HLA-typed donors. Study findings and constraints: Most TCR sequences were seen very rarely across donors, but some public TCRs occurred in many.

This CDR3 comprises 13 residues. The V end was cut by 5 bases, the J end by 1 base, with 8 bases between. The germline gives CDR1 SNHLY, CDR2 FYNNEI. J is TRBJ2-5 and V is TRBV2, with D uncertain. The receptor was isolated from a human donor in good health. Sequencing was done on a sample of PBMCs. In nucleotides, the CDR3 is TGTGCCAGCAGTTCGGGTCGCCAAGAGACCCAGTACTTC. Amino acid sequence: CASSSGRQETQYF.